The 14 T cell receptor beta chains in this list originate from one sample, sequenced in a study of blood T cell repertoires in COVID-19. TCRdb's copy holds only in-frame clones and misses some; the assay was immunoSEQ multiplex PCR. The sample shows roughly 100,000 clones, about 91% of them seen only once. Source material: peripheral blood. These receptors were collected from a man aged 18 to 35 with acute or convalescent COVID-19.

The sample holds one count of this clone. This rearrangement joins TRBV3-1 (or the pseudogene TRBV3-2) to TRBJ2-7; 7 bases fit TRBD1. Germline V gene lookup returns CDR1 LGHDT and CDR2 YNNKEL (reference sequence). CDR3 length: 15 residues. The trim removed 4 bases at V and 2 bases at J, leaving 8 bases unmatched. For the CDR3, the DNA is TGTGCCAGCAGCCTTAGGGACAGTCACGCCTACGAGCAGTACTTC. Encoded protein: CASSLRDSHAYEQYF.

The chain carries TRBV6-6 and TRBJ1-5; 10 bases align to TRBD1. The CDR3 is made up of 16 amino acids. After removal of 4 bases from V and 3 bases from J, the junction contained 6 bases not matched to a gene. Germline V gene data show CDR1 as MNHNY and CDR2 as SVGAGI (reference sequence). As DNA, the CDR3 is TGTGCCAGCAGTTCCCTCGACAGGGGGCACAATCAGCCCCAGCATTTT. As protein: CASSSLDRGHNQPQHF.

The chain has TRBV6-5 and TRBJ1-1; no reliable D call. In germline, CDR1 is MNHEY, CDR2 SVGAGI. This CDR3 is built from 13 residues. The V and J ends lost 5 bases and 0 bases respectively, with 7 bases between them. CDR3 amino acids: CASSPGVNTEAFF. CDR3 bases: TGTGCCAGCAGTCCCGGAGTGAACACTGAAGCTTTCTTT.

J is TRBJ1-2 and V is TRBV5-4; 7 bases are shared with TRBD1. CDR3 length: 15 amino acids. The germline V gene has CDR1 SGHNT and CDR2 YYREEE (reference sequence). The junction had 11 bases not matched to a gene; V was cut back by 4 bases and J by 5 bases. CDR3 amino acids: CASSHAVRQGYGYTF. CDR3 DNA: TGTGCCAGCAGCCACGCCGTGAGACAGGGTTATGGCTACACCTTC.

The chain couples TRBV14 to TRBJ1-3; D may be TRBD1 (6 bases). CDR1 and CDR2 (germline): SGHDN, FVKESK. The V gene lost 0 bases and the J gene lost 0 bases, with 9 bases spanning the gap. The CDR3 has 16 amino acids. CDR3 nucleotide sequence: TGTGCCAGCAGCCAAGACACAGGGTTCTCTGGAAACACCATATATTTT. It specifies CASSQDTGFSGNTIYF.

The J gene is TRBJ2-7, the V gene TRBV5-6; the match to TRBD2 covers 11 bases. Per germline, CDR1 SGHDT and CDR2 YYEEEE. The CDR3 contains 16 residues. V shed 1 base and J 5 bases; nucleotides not matched to a gene: 8. CDR3 coding DNA: TGTGCCAGCAGCTTGTCACTAACTAGCGGGGGTCACGAGCAGTACTTC. It translates to CASSLSLTSGGHEQYF.

In this sample, this clone turned up once. The J gene is TRBJ1-1, the V gene TRBV5-6; 7 nucleotides match TRBD1. The ends lost 3 bases at V and 0 bases at J; junction bases unmatched: 11. Per the germline V gene, CDR1 is SGHDT and CDR2 is YYEEEE. This CDR3 contains 17 residues. The CDR3 bases are TGTGCCAGCAGCTACACAAGGGGGCCAGGGGTGAACACTGAAGCTTTCTTT. Translation: CASSYTRGPGVNTEAFF.

The rearrangement links TRBV5-6 to TRBJ1-2; 10 bases match TRBD1. The CDR3 is made up of 15 amino acids. Germline V gene sequence: CDR1 SGHDT, CDR2 YYEEEE. The ends lost 4 bases at V and 7 bases at J; junction bases unmatched: 10. The CDR3, as DNA: TGTGCCAGCAGCCCCCGGGACAGGGGCGCGGGTGGCTACACCTTC. It yields the protein CASSPRDRGAGGYTF. The full variable domain, completed using reference TRBV5-6 and TRBJ1-2, is DAGVTQSPTHLIKTRGQQVTLRCSPKSGHDTVSWYQQALGQGPQFIFQYYEEEERQRGNFPDRFSGHQFPNYSSELNVNALLLGDSALYLCASSPRDRGAGGYTFGSGTRLTVV.

The rearrangement joins TRBV19 to TRBJ1-3; D is unclear. V lost 1 base, J lost 3 bases, and 4 bases lay in between. CDR1 is LNHDA and CDR2 is SQIVND in the germline V gene (reference sequence). The CDR3 has 13 amino acids. The CDR3 here is CASSIVLGNTIYF. The CDR3 DNA sequence: TGTGCCAGTAGTATAGTCCTTGGAAACACCATATATTTT.

The chain combines TRBV3-1 (or the pseudogene TRBV3-2) with TRBJ2-7; D call uncertain. Germline CDR1 reads LGHDT; CDR2 reads YNNKEL (reference sequence). V lost 1 base and J lost 0, with 7 bases in between. The CDR3 has 14 amino acids. The CDR3 nucleotides are TGTGCCAGCAGCCAAGCAGGTGCCTCCTACGAGCAGTACTTC. It codes for CASSQAGASYEQYF.

The chain joins TRBV29-1 to TRBJ2-7; TRBD1 aligns across 8 bases. The CDR3 consists of 13 residues. Germline loops: CDR1 SQVTM, CDR2 ANQGSEA. The V gene end was trimmed by 7 bases and the J gene end by 5 bases; junction bases not matched to a gene: 10. The CDR3 DNA reads as TGCAGCGGGGGGGAGACAGGGGACCACGAGCAGTACTTC. This sequence encodes CSGGETGDHEQYF.

The V and J genes are TRBV3-1 (or the pseudogene TRBV3-2) and TRBJ2-1; 13 nucleotides line up with TRBD2. CDR1 is LGHDT, CDR2 YNNKEL, per germline (reference sequence). The V gene end was trimmed by 6 bases and the J gene end by 3 bases; junction bases not matched to a gene: 11. The CDR3 has 18 residues. CDR3 region: CASSPGLAGPDLYNEQFF. The CDR3 DNA sequence: TGTGCCAGCAGTCCGGGACTAGCGGGGCCCGACCTCTACAATGAGCAGTTCTTC.

The CDR3 here is CASSQDLEGVINYGYTF. The CDR3 coding sequence is TGTGCCAGCAGCCAAGATCTCGAAGGGGTTATTAACTATGGCTACACCTTC. The V gene is TRBV4-2, the J gene TRBJ1-2, with TRBD1 as a possible D gene (5 bases). Trimming shortened V by 0 bases and J by 1 base, and 15 bases separated the two germline ends. There are 17 residues in the CDR3. CDR1 LGHNA and CDR2 YNFKEQ come from the germline V gene.

The gene calls are TRBV5-4 and TRBJ1-2; D perhaps matches TRBD1 (6 bases). Trimming removed 2 bases at V and 4 bases at J, with 9 bases between. Per germline, CDR1 SGHNT and CDR2 YYREEE (reference sequence). The CDR3 has 13 residues. CDR3 in amino acids: CASSLPGAYGYTF. In nucleotides, the CDR3 is TGTGCCAGCAGCTTACCAGGGGCCTATGGCTACACCTTC.